Listed below are T cell receptor beta chains from one sample, sequenced in a study of OX40 agonist ivuxolimab in advanced cancers. Assay: immunoSEQ multiplex PCR; the TCRdb copy retains only in-frame clones and omits some. The sample includes more than 45,000 clones, nearly 95% of them seen just once. The starting material was CD4+ or CD8+ T cells sorted from blood, obtained in a trial of the OX40 agonist ivuxolimab. The receptor set was obtained from an adult with an advanced solid tumor such as melanoma, head and neck, liver or kidney cancer. CDR3s include the opening cysteine and the closing phenylalanine or tryptophan. Fields, in order: CDR3 length, clone size, J gene, V gene, D gene, CDR3 DNA, CDR3 protein. D genes are given only for firm matches. A clone size is listed for some rows: how often the clone was seen (once, few, many), or a class if it is expanded.

len: 14; abundance: -; j_gene: TRBJ1-2; v_gene: TRBV11-2; d_gene: TRBD1; CDR3nt: TGTGCCAGCAGCTTATTTCAGGGGGCTAGCGGCTACACCTTC; CDR3aa: CASSLFQGASGYTF
len: 17; abundance: -; j_gene: TRBJ2-1; v_gene: TRBV4-1; d_gene: TRBD2; CDR3nt: TGCGCCAGCAGCCAAGGTCCTAGCGGGGGCGCCTACAATGAGCAGTTCTTC; CDR3aa: CASSQGPSGGAYNEQFF
len: 14; abundance: -; j_gene: TRBJ2-1; v_gene: TRBV5-1; d_gene: TRBD2; CDR3nt: TGCGCCAGCAGACGGCACGGGGGGGACAATGAGCAGTTCTTC; CDR3aa: CASRRHGGDNEQFF
len: 18; abundance: -; j_gene: TRBJ2-3; v_gene: TRBV18; d_gene: TRBD2; CDR3nt: TGTGCCAGCTCACCACAAACGGTCCGGGGGGGCCGAACAGATACGCAGTATTTT; CDR3aa: CASSPQTVRGGRTDTQYF
len: 16; abundance: -; j_gene: TRBJ2-7; v_gene: TRBV25-1; d_gene: TRBD2; CDR3nt: TGTGCCAGCAGTGACCATGGACTAGCGGGGGGCTACGAGCAGTACTTC; CDR3aa: CASSDHGLAGGYEQYF
len: 14; abundance: -; j_gene: TRBJ1-5; v_gene: TRBV30; d_gene: -; CDR3nt: TGTGCCTGGTCCCCGATCCGAGGGAATCAGCCCCAGCATTTT; CDR3aa: CAWSPIRGNQPQHF
len: 15; abundance: -; j_gene: TRBJ2-7; v_gene: TRBV2; d_gene: TRBD2; CDR3nt: TGTGCCAGCAGTGAAGAAGCGGGGGGGCCCTACGAGCAGTACTTC; CDR3aa: CASSEEAGGPYEQYF
len: 12; abundance: -; j_gene: TRBJ1-1; v_gene: TRBV2; d_gene: -; CDR3nt: TGTGCCAGCAGGCCCATGAACACTGAAGCTTTCTTT; CDR3aa: CASRPMNTEAFF
len: 13; abundance: once; j_gene: TRBJ1-5; v_gene: TRBV11-2; d_gene: -; CDR3nt: TGTGCCAGCAGCTCGGGGTGGGGCCAGCCCCAGCATTTT; CDR3aa: CASSSGWGQPQHF
len: 16; abundance: -; j_gene: TRBJ1-6; v_gene: TRBV4-1; d_gene: -; CDR3nt: TGCGCCAGCAGCCAAGAGGGTAGCTCCTATAATTCACCCCTCCACTTT; CDR3aa: CASSQEGSSYNSPLHF
len: 13; abundance: -; j_gene: TRBJ2-5; v_gene: TRBV27; d_gene: TRBD1; CDR3nt: TGTGCCAGCAGGGACAGGGTCCAAGAGACCCAGTACTTC; CDR3aa: CASRDRVQETQYF
len: 15; abundance: once; j_gene: TRBJ2-7; v_gene: TRBV5-6; d_gene: -; CDR3nt: TGTGCCAGCAGCTTGGGGCCGGGGGACTCCTACGAGCAGTACTTC; CDR3aa: CASSLGPGDSYEQYF
len: 14; abundance: -; j_gene: TRBJ1-1; v_gene: TRBV5-4; d_gene: TRBD1; CDR3nt: TGTGCCAGCAGCCAGACAGGGGGCGGGACTGAAGCTTTCTTT; CDR3aa: CASSQTGGGTEAFF
len: 17; abundance: -; j_gene: TRBJ1-2; v_gene: TRBV27; d_gene: TRBD1; CDR3nt: TGTGCCAGCAGTTTAACTTACGCAGGGGGGATTAACTATGGCTACACCTTC; CDR3aa: CASSLTYAGGINYGYTF
len: 15; abundance: -; j_gene: TRBJ1-5; v_gene: TRBV6-6; d_gene: -; CDR3nt: TGTGCCAGCAGTTACTCAGACACTAGCAATCAGCCCCAGCATTTT; CDR3aa: CASSYSDTSNQPQHF
len: 14; abundance: -; j_gene: TRBJ2-5; v_gene: TRBV27; d_gene: -; CDR3nt: TGTGCCAGCAGTTTACTCGCGGATTTAGAGACCCAGTACTTC; CDR3aa: CASSLLADLETQYF
len: 15; abundance: -; j_gene: TRBJ1-1; v_gene: TRBV27; d_gene: -; CDR3nt: TGTGCCAGCAGTTTAGGATGGGGAATTGACACTGAAGCTTTCTTT; CDR3aa: CASSLGWGIDTEAFF
len: 14; abundance: -; j_gene: TRBJ1-1; v_gene: TRBV7-9; d_gene: -; CDR3nt: TGTGCCAGCAGCTTATCAGACAGAAACACTGAAGCTTTCTTT; CDR3aa: CASSLSDRNTEAFF
len: 11; abundance: -; j_gene: TRBJ1-1; v_gene: TRBV28; d_gene: -; CDR3nt: TGTGCCAGCAGTTTATATCTTGAAGCTTTCTTT; CDR3aa: CASSLYLEAFF
len: 13; abundance: -; j_gene: TRBJ1-1; v_gene: TRBV27; d_gene: -; CDR3nt: TGTGCCAGCAGTTTTACGGGGGTAGCTGAAGCTTTCTTT; CDR3aa: CASSFTGVAEAFF
len: 15; abundance: -; j_gene: TRBJ1-1; v_gene: TRBV9; d_gene: TRBD1; CDR3nt: TGTGCCAGCAGCCCCCGGGACAGGGTTTACACTGAAGCTTTCTTT; CDR3aa: CASSPRDRVYTEAFF
len: 14; abundance: -; j_gene: TRBJ1-5; v_gene: TRBV25-1; d_gene: -; CDR3nt: TGTGCCAGCAGTGGAGGGTCGGGCAATCAGCCCCAGCATTTT; CDR3aa: CASSGGSGNQPQHF
len: 15; abundance: medium-sized; j_gene: TRBJ2-1; v_gene: TRBV6-4; d_gene: TRBD2; CDR3nt: TGTGCCAGCAGTCGCACTAGCGGGGGGTTCGATGAGCAGTTCTTC; CDR3aa: CASSRTSGGFDEQFF
len: 11; abundance: -; j_gene: TRBJ2-3; v_gene: TRBV19; d_gene: -; CDR3nt: TGTGCCAGCCGCAGGGGAGATACGCAGTATTTT; CDR3aa: CASRRGDTQYF